A single TCR beta chain is shown here with its context. This sample is part of a study of T cell responses to AZD1222 COVID-19 vaccine. TCRdb keeps only in-frame clones here, not all; method: immunoSEQ multiplex PCR. Of roughly 170,000 clones listed, approximately 86% are singletons. The CDR3 spans 14 residues. The V and J ends lost 0 bases and 1 base respectively, with 6 bases between them. Germline CDR1 is SGHVS and CDR2 is FQNEAQ. This chain connects TRBV7-8 to TRBJ1-1, with unresolved D. The specimen comprised peripheral blood, sampled on day 0 of AZD1222 vaccination. The receptor's source is an adult in good health. As DNA, the CDR3 is TGTGCCAGCAGCTTAGCGGCAGGGAACACTGAAGCTTTCTTT. Its protein is CASSLAAGNTEAFF.